The 18 T cell receptor beta chains given below trace back to one sample, sequenced in a study of CD8+ T cells in alopecia areata. It was cDNA, reverse transcribed from extracted RNA, that served as the sequencing template. Clones were read by immunoSEQ multiplex PCR, and TCRdb kept only the in-frame ones, dropping some. In total the sample includes around 100,000 clones, none of them seen once. The sequenced sample consisted of lesional skin. Receptors were obtained from a C3H/HeJ mouse with alopecia areata. The mice in this strain carry MHC haplotype H2-k.

This clone was counted a few times. Gene names are the mouse ones. Read data end 4 residues before the CDR3 end; the end is taken from the germline J gene. The rearrangement uses TRBV1 and TRBJ2-1; tentatively, D is TRBD1 (6 bases). CDR3 size: 15 residues. Trimming took off 2 bases at V and 2 bases at J, with 10 bases between the two ends. CDR1 and CDR2 from the germline V gene are NSQYPW and LRSPGD (reference sequence). CDR3 DNA (partial): TGCACCTGCAGTGCAACAGGGAGAGACTATGCT. Residues: CTCSATGRDYA. The whole CDR3 protein is CTCSATGRDYAEQFF.

This clone was recorded a few times. Gene names refer to mouse genes. The CDR3 end is not reached by the read, which stops 4 residues before it; the germline J gene fills it in. The chain couples TRBV13-1 to TRBJ1-4; D remains ambiguous. This CDR3 has 14 amino acids. CDR1 is NSHNY, CDR2 SYGAGN, per germline. V dropped 4 bases and J dropped 0 bases, with 7 bases sitting between them. The CDR3 sequence is CASSFQISNERLFF. The sequenced part of the CDR3 DNA is TGTGCCAGCAGTTTTCAGATTTCCAACGAA.

This clone has a handful of counts. Gene names follow the mouse nomenclature. Coverage ceases 4 residues before the CDR3 finishes, and the germline J gene fills in the end. The chain employs TRBV13-3 and TRBJ1-1; D may be TRBD1 (5 bases). The V end lost 0 bases, the J end lost 4 bases, and 10 bases lay between the germline ends. CDR3 size: 14 residues. CDR1 and CDR2 (germline): NNHDY, SYVADS. CDR3 protein: CASSDANQGTEVFF. The covered CDR3 bases are TGTGCCAGCAGTGATGCAAACCAGGGCACA.

This clone was found a few times. Any gene name here is a mouse gene name. The read is 4 residues too short to cover the CDR3 end, so that end is filled in from the germline J gene. The gene calls are TRBV13-3 and TRBJ2-4; D may be TRBD1 (5 bases). Germline CDR1 NNHDY, CDR2 SYVADS. The V and J ends lost 5 bases and 0 bases respectively, with 10 bases between them. The CDR3 sequence is 14 residues long. CDR3 loop: CASRDTFSQNTLYF. Incomplete CDR3 DNA: TGTGCCAGCAGGGACACCTTTAGTCAAAAC.

This clone has more than one count but fewer than ten. Gene and germline names: mouse. Read data end 4 residues before the CDR3 end; the end is taken from the germline J gene. V and J are TRBV13-3 and TRBJ1-1, with unresolved D. The CDR3 length is 13 residues. Trimming cost V 1 base and J 4 bases, with 8 bases left between them. Germline-derived CDR1 and CDR2 are NNHDY and SYVADS. The CDR3 is CASSDTPLTEVFF. The part of the CDR3 DNA that was read is TGTGCCAGCAGTGATACCCCACTCACA.

This clone was counted between two and nine times. Gene labels here are mouse ones. The read finishes 4 residues shy of the CDR3 end, and the germline J gene is used to complete it. The chain carries TRBV13-1 and TRBJ2-5; perhaps TRBD2 as D (5 bases). The CDR3 runs to 15 residues. Trimming removed 0 bases from V and 3 bases from J, with 11 bases in between. From germline, CDR1 is NSHNY and CDR2 SYGAGN. Incomplete CDR3 DNA: TGTGCCAGCAGTGATGCTCTGGGCCCACAAGAC. It translates to CASSDALGPQD. The whole CDR3 sequence is CASSDALGPQDTQYF.

This clone was seen a few times. Mouse names are used for the genes. The observed sequence ends 4 residues before the CDR3 terminus, with the missing tail filled in from the germline J gene. J is TRBJ2-5 and V is TRBV13-3, with 8 bases identical to TRBD2. The CDR3 covers 15 residues. The germline V gene has CDR1 NNHDY and CDR2 SYVADS. V dropped 5 bases and J dropped 3; count of bases not matched to a gene: 8. The CDR3 protein is CASSSPWGAQDTQYF. Incomplete CDR3 DNA: TGTGCCAGCAGCTCCCCCTGGGGGGCGCAAGAC.

This clone has more than one count but fewer than ten. Gene names follow the mouse nomenclature. CDR3 bases read: TGTGCCAGCAGTGATGAGGGACAGGACACCGGG. Translated: CASSDEGQDTG. The whole CDR3 sequence is CASSDEGQDTGQLYF. The rearrangement joins TRBV13-3 to TRBJ2-2; 8 nucleotides align to TRBD1. Read coverage stops 4 residues before the CDR3 terminus; the germline J gene supplies the remainder. The germline V gene has CDR1 NNHDY and CDR2 SYVADS. CDR3 length equals 15 residues. After removal of 0 bases from V and 3 bases from J, the junction contained 1 base not matched to a gene.

This clone appeared many times. These gene names are mouse names. This CDR3 is also generated by other DNA sequences in the sample. Partial CDR3 DNA: TGTGCCTGGAGTCCGGGACAGACA. Translating gives CAWSPGQT. From start to end, the CDR3 is CAWSPGQTEVFF. The gene calls are TRBV31 and TRBJ1-1; TRBD1 agrees at 7 bases. The CDR3 extends 4 residues past the end of the read, so its final part is completed from the germline J gene. The CDR3 contains 12 residues. Germline CDR1 reads GKSSPN; CDR2 reads SITVG.

Only a few counts were recorded for this clone. Gene names are mouse gene names. The read gets to within 4 residues of the CDR3 end, and the germline J gene fills in the rest. The chain carries TRBV19 and TRBJ2-3, with 7 positions matching TRBD2. This CDR3 region has 15 residues. After removal of 5 bases from V and 2 bases from J, the junction contained 8 bases not matched to a gene. Germline-derived CDR1 and CDR2 are FNHDT and SITEND (reference sequence). CDR3 sequence reads: CASRPDWEYAETLYF. The covered CDR3 bases are TGTGCCAGCAGGCCAGACTGGGAGTATGCAGAA.

On this clone itself: The gene names given are mouse names. Read coverage stops 4 residues before the CDR3 terminus; the germline J gene supplies the remainder. V usage is TRBV19 and J usage is TRBJ1-4, with TRBD1 as a possible D gene (6 bases). From germline, CDR1 is FNHDT and CDR2 SITEND (reference sequence). V lost 6 bases and J 4 bases, leaving 13 bases between the germline ends. This CDR3 spans 14 amino acids. The chain's CDR3 is CASTPGQGNERLFF. The sequenced CDR3 bases are TGTGCCAGCACCCCGGGACAAGGCAACGAA.

Note on this clone: Gene names follow the mouse nomenclature. The read ends 4 residues early relative to the CDR3; the germline J gene fills the gap. J is TRBJ1-4 and V is TRBV13-3; 11 bases are shared with TRBD1. V trimming: 3 bases; J trimming: 4 bases; junction bases outside the gene matches: 5. The CDR3 runs 16 residues. Germline V gene data show CDR1 as NNHDY and CDR2 as SYVADS. CDR3 DNA, as far as it was read: TGTGCCAGCAGTGCTACCGGGACAGGGGGCAACGAA. Its translation is CASSATGTGGNE. The CDR3, in full, reads CASSATGTGGNERLFF.

This clone was recorded a few times. Mouse gene names apply. From the germline J gene comes the end of the CDR3, since the read stops 4 residues before it. This chain joins TRBV13-3 and TRBJ2-7; 10 bases line up with TRBD2. Germline V gives CDR1 NNHDY, CDR2 SYVADS. There are 13 residues in the CDR3. The CDR3 DNA, read in part, is TGTGCCAGCACCGCTGGGGGGGCGGAT. It specifies CASTAGGAD. The whole CDR3 region reads CASTAGGADEQYF.

Comment on this clone: Here the gene names and germline are mouse. Sequencing ends 4 residues short of the CDR3 end; the germline J gene provides the rest. The chain links TRBV19 to TRBJ2-5, with D possibly TRBD1 on 5 matching bases. V lost 4 bases to trimming and J lost 2 bases, with 11 bases between them. The germline CDR1 and CDR2 sequences are FNHDT and SITEND (reference sequence). CDR3 size: 14 residues. CDR3 DNA (partial): TGTGCCAGCAGTCCTAGGGGTGCCCAAGAC. This gives the protein CASSPRGAQD. The entire CDR3 is CASSPRGAQDTQYF. Variable domain in full (rest from reference TRBV19 and TRBJ2-5): GGIITQTPKFLIGQEGQKLTLKCQQNFNHDTMYWYRQDSGKGLRLIYYSITENDLQKGDLSEGYDASREKKSSFSLTVTSAQKNEMAVFLCASSPRGAQDTQYFGPGTRLLVL.

This clone was picked up a small number of times. The listed genes are named as in mouse. Sequencing ends 4 residues short of the CDR3 end; the germline J gene provides the rest. The chain joins TRBV13-3 to TRBJ1-4, with TRBD1 matching over 7 bases. V gave up 1 base and J gave up 1 base; unmatched junction bases: 4. CDR3 length: 16 amino acids. Germline CDR1 reads NNHDY; CDR2 reads SYVADS. The CDR3: CASSDRDRDSNERLFF. The sequenced CDR3 bases are TGTGCCAGCAGTGATAGGGACAGAGATTCCAACGAA.

This clone showed up just a few times. The TCRdb protein and the DNA translation do not line up at residue 12; the protein shown here was made by translating the DNA. Genes and germline come from the mouse. The observed sequence ends 3 residues before the CDR3 terminus, with the missing tail filled in from the germline J gene. This chain connects TRBV31 to TRBJ1-3, with TRBD1 identical over 8 bases. V was pared by 0 bases and J by 0 bases, with 1 base of the junction left unmatched. Germline CDR1 is GKSSPN and CDR2 is SITVG. The CDR3 consists of 15 residues. The DNA read from the CDR3 is TGTGCCTGGAGTCTACAGGGGGTTTCTGGAAATACG. Translating it yields CAWSLQGVSGNT. In full, the CDR3 is CAWSLQGVSGNTLYF.

This clone has just a few counts. The genes are named according to mouse. The sequence runs out 4 residues before the end of the CDR3; the remainder is reconstructed from the germline J gene. The V gene is TRBV1, the J gene TRBJ2-5; no definite D call. The V gene lost 0 bases and the J gene lost 2 bases, with 9 bases spanning the gap. This CDR3 contains 15 residues. Germline V gives CDR1 NSQYPW, CDR2 LRSPGD (reference sequence). The CDR3: CTCSADQQIQDTQYF. The covered CDR3 bases are TGCACCTGCAGTGCAGATCAGCAAATCCAAGAC.

Of note for this clone: Mouse names are used for the genes. The read gets to within 4 residues of the CDR3 end, and the germline J gene fills in the rest. The rearrangement links TRBV31 to TRBJ1-4, with TRBD1 as a possible D gene (5 bases). The V gene's germline CDR1 is GKSSPN and CDR2 SITVG. Trimming removed 4 bases at V and 3 bases at J, with 9 bases between. This CDR3 has 13 amino acids. CDR3 sequence: CAWTREANERLFF. CDR3 DNA (partial): TGTGCCTGGACCAGGGAGGCCAACGAA.